The entry that follows covers one T cell receptor beta chain sequence. Its antigen is not known. This entry belongs to a study of naive and memory T cell subsets. Study-wide points: Potentially, T cell activation and differentiation skew this RNA-based measurement.

Losses at the gene ends were 8 bases for V and 6 bases for J; bases not matched to a gene: 12. Germline-derived CDR1 and CDR2 are SQVTM and ANQGSEA. The CDR3 consists of 14 residues. Amplification of ligated cDNA took four PCR rounds with SP2 and nested alpha and beta constant primers. MiXCR was run by TCRdb on the 5' RACE reads, yielding one entry per CDR3 protein. Of tens of thousands of distinct CDR3 sequences listed, about 4.5% are singletons. The library had UMIs added by 3' ligation of an oligonucleotide to TCR cDNA. The chain combines TRBV29-1 with TRBJ2-3; 9 nucleotides match TRBD2. The TCR comes from a female donor in good health. This chain's CDR3 is CSSQAGGPHDTQYF. The CDR3, as DNA: TGCAGCTCCCAGGCGGGAGGGCCTCACGATACGCAGTATTTT.